Listed below are T cell receptor beta chains from one sample, sequenced in a study of blood T cell repertoires in COVID-19. Some clones are missing from TCRdb's copy, which holds only in-frame ones; the method was immunoSEQ multiplex PCR. The sample has 410,000 or so clones; approximately 90% are singletons. Sequencing was carried out using peripheral blood. The receptors derive from a woman between 40 and 55 years old with COVID-19, enrolled during active disease. CDR3s include the opening cysteine and the closing phenylalanine or tryptophan. Each record gives: J gene, clone size, V gene, D gene, CDR3 protein, CDR3 DNA. D genes are given only for firm matches. Size tells how often a clone was seen (once, few, many) or the class of an expanded clone, and some rows leave it out.

j_gene: TRBJ2-2; abundance: NA; v_gene: TRBV7-6; d_gene: TRBD1; CDR3aa: CASSLAGTANTGELFF; CDR3nt: TGTGCCAGCAGCTTAGCGGGGACAGCGAACACCGGGGAGCTGTTTTTT
j_gene: TRBJ1-5; abundance: NA; v_gene: TRBV7-2; d_gene: NA; CDR3aa: CASSLYRGNQPQHF; CDR3nt: TGTGCCAGCAGCTTATACAGGGGCAATCAGCCCCAGCATTTT
j_gene: TRBJ1-1; abundance: once; v_gene: TRBV10-3; d_gene: NA; CDR3aa: CAIKGVMNTEAFF; CDR3nt: TGTGCCATCAAAGGGGTGATGAACACTGAAGCTTTCTTT
j_gene: TRBJ1-3; abundance: NA; v_gene: TRBV9; d_gene: NA; CDR3aa: CASSVVSSGNTIYF; CDR3nt: TGTGCCAGCAGCGTAGTGAGCTCTGGAAACACCATATATTTT
j_gene: TRBJ1-2; abundance: NA; v_gene: TRBV7-9; d_gene: NA; CDR3aa: CASSSPRGGVFFGYTF; CDR3nt: TGTGCCAGCAGCTCGCCGCGGGGAGGGGTCTTCTTCGGCTACACCTTC
j_gene: TRBJ1-3; abundance: NA; v_gene: TRBV5-5; d_gene: NA; CDR3aa: CASSFSGDPSGNTIYF; CDR3nt: TGTGCCAGCAGCTTCTCAGGGGATCCCTCTGGAAACACCATATATTTT
j_gene: TRBJ1-5; abundance: NA; v_gene: TRBV4-3; d_gene: NA; CDR3aa: CASSQVEGNQPQHF; CDR3nt: TGCGCCAGCAGCCAAGTGGAGGGGAATCAGCCCCAGCATTTT
j_gene: TRBJ2-7; abundance: NA; v_gene: TRBV7-8; d_gene: TRBD1; CDR3aa: CASSPRTGGYEQYF; CDR3nt: TGTGCCAGCAGCCCCCGGACAGGGGGTTACGAGCAGTACTTC
j_gene: TRBJ1-5; abundance: NA; v_gene: TRBV27; d_gene: NA; CDR3aa: CASRPRQINQPQHF; CDR3nt: TGTGCCAGCAGACCCAGACAGATCAATCAGCCCCAGCATTTT
j_gene: TRBJ2-3; abundance: NA; v_gene: TRBV6-2/TRBV6-3; d_gene: NA; CDR3aa: CASSYGQGLSDTQYF; CDR3nt: TGTGCCAGCAGTTACGGCCAGGGTCTCTCAGATACGCAGTATTTT
j_gene: TRBJ1-4; abundance: NA; v_gene: TRBV7-6; d_gene: TRBD1; CDR3aa: CASSLGTGVNEKLFF; CDR3nt: TGTGCCAGCAGCTTAGGGACAGGAGTAAATGAAAAACTGTTTTTT
j_gene: TRBJ2-7; abundance: NA; v_gene: TRBV7-9; d_gene: TRBD1; CDR3aa: CASSPTRGTGVFYEQYF; CDR3nt: TGTGCCAGCAGCCCGACTCGGGGGACAGGGGTTTTCTACGAGCAGTACTTC
j_gene: TRBJ2-3; abundance: NA; v_gene: TRBV6-1; d_gene: TRBD1; CDR3aa: CASSEAQGGRTDTQYF; CDR3nt: TGTGCCAGCAGTGAAGCGCAAGGGGGCAGGACAGATACGCAGTATTTT
j_gene: TRBJ1-3; abundance: NA; v_gene: TRBV19; d_gene: NA; CDR3aa: CASSIEGRAPGNTIYF; CDR3nt: TGTGCCAGTAGTATAGAGGGCAGGGCTCCTGGAAACACCATATATTTT
j_gene: TRBJ1-2; abundance: NA; v_gene: TRBV2; d_gene: NA; CDR3aa: CASSERYGYTF; CDR3nt: TGTGCCAGCAGTGAGCGATATGGCTACACCTTC
j_gene: TRBJ2-7; abundance: NA; v_gene: TRBV5-5; d_gene: NA; CDR3aa: CASSPTPGSYEQYF; CDR3nt: TGTGCCAGCAGCCCTACCCCGGGGTCCTACGAGCAGTACTTC
j_gene: TRBJ1-1; abundance: NA; v_gene: TRBV6-5; d_gene: NA; CDR3aa: CASSPLAMNTEAFF; CDR3nt: TGTGCCAGCAGCCCCCTAGCTATGAACACTGAAGCTTTCTTT
j_gene: TRBJ1-2; abundance: NA; v_gene: TRBV14; d_gene: NA; CDR3aa: CASSQAVVALRSYGYTF; CDR3nt: TGTGCCAGCAGCCAAGCCGTCGTCGCGTTAAGATCTTATGGCTACACCTTC
j_gene: TRBJ1-3; abundance: NA; v_gene: TRBV4-2; d_gene: NA; CDR3aa: CASSQVGGGSGNTIYF; CDR3nt: TGTGCCAGCAGCCAAGTTGGCGGGGGCTCCGGAAACACCATATATTTT
j_gene: TRBJ2-2; abundance: once; v_gene: TRBV21-1; d_gene: NA; CDR3aa: CARGTGELFF; CDR3nt: TGTGCCCGGGGCACCGGGGAGCTGTTTTTT
j_gene: TRBJ1-4; abundance: NA; v_gene: TRBV4-1; d_gene: NA; CDR3aa: CASSQGPTGSTNEKLFF; CDR3nt: TGCGCCAGCAGCCAAGGTCCCACAGGAAGCACTAATGAAAAACTGTTTTTT
j_gene: TRBJ1-1; abundance: once; v_gene: TRBV19; d_gene: NA; CDR3aa: CASSNNGGGRNTEAFF; CDR3nt: TGTGCCAGTAGTAATAACGGCGGGGGGAGGAACACTGAAGCTTTCTTT
j_gene: TRBJ2-5; abundance: NA; v_gene: TRBV24-1; d_gene: NA; CDR3aa: CATSDPSPGTSQETQYF; CDR3nt: TGTGCCACCAGTGACCCTAGCCCCGGGACATCTCAAGAGACCCAGTACTTC
j_gene: TRBJ1-3; abundance: NA; v_gene: TRBV18; d_gene: NA; CDR3aa: CASSPFEGGLSGNTIYF; CDR3nt: TGTGCCAGCTCACCATTTGAAGGAGGGCTCAGTGGAAACACCATATATTTT
j_gene: TRBJ2-2; abundance: NA; v_gene: TRBV10-3; d_gene: NA; CDR3aa: CAMGEVTGELFF; CDR3nt: TGTGCCATGGGGGAGGTGACCGGGGAGCTGTTTTTT
j_gene: TRBJ2-5; abundance: NA; v_gene: TRBV27; d_gene: TRBD2; CDR3aa: CASSLRRGASWETQYF; CDR3nt: TGTGCCAGCAGCCTGAGGCGGGGGGCCTCGTGGGAGACCCAGTACTTC
j_gene: TRBJ1-1; abundance: NA; v_gene: TRBV29-1; d_gene: TRBD1; CDR3aa: CSAAGQGNTEAFF; CDR3nt: TGCAGCGCCGCGGGACAGGGAAACACTGAAGCTTTCTTT
j_gene: TRBJ2-1; abundance: NA; v_gene: TRBV14; d_gene: NA; CDR3aa: CASSQESGRGSANEQFF; CDR3nt: TGTGCCAGCAGCCAAGAAAGCGGCAGGGGTTCGGCCAATGAGCAGTTCTTC
j_gene: TRBJ2-3; abundance: NA; v_gene: TRBV11-3; d_gene: TRBD2; CDR3aa: CASSLDLAGGLSGTQYF; CDR3nt: TGTGCCAGCAGCTTAGATCTGGCGGGGGGCCTAAGTGGTACGCAGTATTTT
j_gene: TRBJ2-5; abundance: NA; v_gene: TRBV7-9; d_gene: TRBD2; CDR3aa: CASRPHGNGRETQYF; CDR3nt: TGTGCCAGCCGCCCCCACGGCAACGGGAGGGAGACCCAGTACTTC
j_gene: TRBJ1-6; abundance: NA; v_gene: TRBV6-2/TRBV6-3; d_gene: NA; CDR3aa: CASSPTTGSPSSSPLHF; CDR3nt: TGTGCCAGCAGCCCTACGACCGGGTCTCCATCGAGTTCACCCCTCCACTTT
j_gene: TRBJ2-7; abundance: NA; v_gene: TRBV5-1; d_gene: NA; CDR3aa: CASSLTSSYEQYF; CDR3nt: TGCGCCAGCAGCCTAACTAGCTCCTACGAGCAGTACTTC
j_gene: TRBJ1-1; abundance: NA; v_gene: TRBV28; d_gene: NA; CDR3aa: CASSGGNLNTEAFF; CDR3nt: TGTGCCAGCAGCGGGGGAAACCTGAACACTGAAGCTTTCTTT
j_gene: TRBJ2-1; abundance: NA; v_gene: TRBV6-5; d_gene: TRBD1; CDR3aa: CASRPQGLNEQFF; CDR3nt: TGTGCCAGCAGACCACAGGGGCTCAATGAGCAGTTCTTC
j_gene: TRBJ2-1; abundance: NA; v_gene: TRBV7-3; d_gene: TRBD1; CDR3aa: CASSSNRGVNEQFF; CDR3nt: TGTGCCAGCAGCTCGAACAGGGGTGTGAATGAGCAGTTCTTC
j_gene: TRBJ1-5; abundance: once; v_gene: TRBV28; d_gene: TRBD1; CDR3aa: CASSLSIGTGVYSNQPQHF; CDR3nt: TGTGCCAGCAGTTTAAGTATAGGGACAGGGGTCTATAGCAATCAGCCCCAGCATTTT
j_gene: TRBJ2-7; abundance: NA; v_gene: TRBV4-1; d_gene: TRBD1; CDR3aa: CASSPTPGQGRSYEQYF; CDR3nt: TGCGCCAGCAGCCCTACTCCGGGACAGGGAAGATCCTACGAGCAGTACTTC
j_gene: TRBJ2-1; abundance: NA; v_gene: TRBV27; d_gene: NA; CDR3aa: CASIVGGEQFF; CDR3nt: TGTGCCAGCATTGTGGGGGGAGAGCAGTTCTTC
j_gene: TRBJ2-1; abundance: NA; v_gene: TRBV3-1/TRBV3-2; d_gene: TRBD2; CDR3aa: CASSQGTGGLYNEQFF; CDR3nt: TGTGCCAGCAGCCAAGGTACGGGGGGGTTATACAATGAGCAGTTCTTC
j_gene: TRBJ1-3; abundance: NA; v_gene: TRBV7-9; d_gene: NA; CDR3aa: CASSFFSLSSGNTIYF; CDR3nt: TGTGCCAGCAGCTTCTTTAGCTTGAGCTCTGGAAACACCATATATTTT
j_gene: TRBJ1-2; abundance: NA; v_gene: TRBV7-9; d_gene: NA; CDR3aa: CASSSPVEVLHGYTF; CDR3nt: TGTGCCAGCAGCTCACCTGTTGAGGTTCTCCATGGCTACACCTTC
j_gene: TRBJ2-1; abundance: NA; v_gene: TRBV27; d_gene: TRBD2; CDR3aa: CASSFATSGGANEQFF; CDR3nt: TGTGCCAGCAGTTTTGCGACTAGCGGGGGGGCCAATGAGCAGTTCTTC
j_gene: TRBJ2-1; abundance: NA; v_gene: TRBV24-1; d_gene: TRBD2; CDR3aa: CATSDSSGGSYNEQFF; CDR3nt: TGTGCCACCAGTGATTCCAGCGGGGGTTCCTACAATGAGCAGTTCTTC
j_gene: TRBJ1-1; abundance: NA; v_gene: TRBV11-2; d_gene: TRBD1; CDR3aa: CASSSVRGTTEAFF; CDR3nt: TGTGCCAGCAGCTCGGTCAGGGGGACCACTGAAGCTTTCTTT
j_gene: TRBJ1-6; abundance: few; v_gene: TRBV6-1; d_gene: NA; CDR3aa: CASSDNYNSPLHF; CDR3nt: TGTGCCAGCAGTGACAACTATAATTCACCCCTCCACTTT
j_gene: TRBJ1-3; abundance: NA; v_gene: TRBV18; d_gene: NA; CDR3aa: CASSPPVQVEGNTIYF; CDR3nt: TGTGCCAGCTCACCACCGGTGCAGGTGGAAGGAAACACCATATATTTT
j_gene: TRBJ2-4; abundance: NA; v_gene: TRBV5-6; d_gene: TRBD2; CDR3aa: CASTPSSGKKNIQYF; CDR3nt: TGTGCCAGCACCCCGAGTAGCGGGAAGAAAAACATTCAGTACTTC
j_gene: TRBJ1-3; abundance: NA; v_gene: TRBV9; d_gene: NA; CDR3aa: CASSVGQGSGNTIYF; CDR3nt: TGTGCCAGCAGCGTAGGCCAGGGCTCAGGAAACACCATATATTTT
j_gene: TRBJ1-5; abundance: NA; v_gene: TRBV19; d_gene: TRBD1; CDR3aa: CASSTQRQGRNQPQHF; CDR3nt: TGTGCCAGTAGTACCCAACGACAGGGGCGCAATCAGCCCCAGCATTTT
j_gene: TRBJ2-1; abundance: NA; v_gene: TRBV9; d_gene: TRBD2; CDR3aa: CASSVEIAGGFNEQFF; CDR3nt: TGTGCCAGCAGCGTAGAGATAGCGGGAGGGTTCAATGAGCAGTTCTTC
j_gene: TRBJ1-3; abundance: NA; v_gene: TRBV11-2; d_gene: NA; CDR3aa: CASSLAPKNGNTIYF; CDR3nt: TGTGCCAGCAGCTTAGCCCCCAAAAATGGAAACACCATATATTTT
j_gene: TRBJ1-5; abundance: NA; v_gene: TRBV6-6; d_gene: NA; CDR3aa: CASREQRQPQHF; CDR3nt: TGTGCCAGCAGGGAGCAGAGGCAGCCCCAGCATTTT
j_gene: TRBJ1-2; abundance: NA; v_gene: TRBV5-4; d_gene: NA; CDR3aa: CASNTGRQVYGYTF; CDR3nt: TGTGCCAGCAACACAGGGCGCCAGGTCTATGGCTACACCTTC
j_gene: TRBJ1-4; abundance: NA; v_gene: TRBV19; d_gene: NA; CDR3aa: CASLSRGGVGELFF; CDR3nt: TGTGCCAGCCTTTCCCGAGGGGGTGTCGGGGAACTGTTTTTT
j_gene: TRBJ2-1; abundance: NA; v_gene: TRBV19; d_gene: TRBD2; CDR3aa: CASKRLATYNEQFF; CDR3nt: TGTGCCAGCAAGCGACTAGCGACCTACAATGAGCAGTTCTTC
j_gene: TRBJ2-7; abundance: NA; v_gene: TRBV19; d_gene: TRBD1; CDR3aa: CASSLSGQGFYEQYF; CDR3nt: TGTGCCAGTAGCCTGTCGGGACAGGGGTTCTACGAGCAGTACTTC
j_gene: TRBJ2-3; abundance: NA; v_gene: TRBV3-1/TRBV3-2; d_gene: NA; CDR3aa: CASSQTSTKPDTQYF; CDR3nt: TGTGCCAGCAGCCAAACATCAACTAAGCCAGATACGCAGTATTTT
j_gene: TRBJ2-1; abundance: NA; v_gene: TRBV20-1; d_gene: TRBD2; CDR3aa: CSAGTSGEQFF; CDR3nt: TGCAGTGCAGGGACTAGTGGTGAGCAGTTCTTC
j_gene: TRBJ2-5; abundance: NA; v_gene: TRBV27; d_gene: NA; CDR3aa: CASRGAAETQYF; CDR3nt: TGTGCCAGCCGCGGGGCGGCGGAGACCCAGTACTTC